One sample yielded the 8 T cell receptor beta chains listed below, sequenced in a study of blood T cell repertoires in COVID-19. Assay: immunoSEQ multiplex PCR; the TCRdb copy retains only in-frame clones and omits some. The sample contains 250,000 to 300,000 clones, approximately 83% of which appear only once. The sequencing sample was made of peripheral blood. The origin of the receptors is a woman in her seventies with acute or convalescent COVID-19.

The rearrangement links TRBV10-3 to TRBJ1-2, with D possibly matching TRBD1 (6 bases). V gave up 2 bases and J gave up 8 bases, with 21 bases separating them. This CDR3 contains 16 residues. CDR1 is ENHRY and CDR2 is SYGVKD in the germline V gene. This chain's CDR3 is CAISEGMEGGLGGYTF. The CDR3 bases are TGTGCCATCAGTGAGGGTATGGAGGGGGGGCTAGGAGGCTACACCTTC.

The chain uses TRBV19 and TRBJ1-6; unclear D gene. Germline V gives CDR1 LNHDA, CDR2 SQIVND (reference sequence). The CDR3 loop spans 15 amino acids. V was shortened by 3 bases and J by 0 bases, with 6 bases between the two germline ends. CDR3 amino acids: CASSMMSSYNSPLHF. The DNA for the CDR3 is TGTGCCAGTAGTATGATGAGCTCCTATAATTCACCCCTCCACTTT.

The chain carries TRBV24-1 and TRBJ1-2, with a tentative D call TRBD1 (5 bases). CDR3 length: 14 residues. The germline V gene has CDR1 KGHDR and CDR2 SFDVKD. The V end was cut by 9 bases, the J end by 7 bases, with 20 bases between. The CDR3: CATSQDGLSGGYTF. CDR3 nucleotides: TGTGCCACCTCACAGGACGGCCTTTCGGGTGGCTACACCTTC.

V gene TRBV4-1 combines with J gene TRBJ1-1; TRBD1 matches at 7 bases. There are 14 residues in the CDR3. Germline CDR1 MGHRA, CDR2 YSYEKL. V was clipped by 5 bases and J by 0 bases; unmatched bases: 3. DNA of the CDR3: TGCGCCAGCAGCAAGACAGGGATGAACACTGAAGCTTTCTTT. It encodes CASSKTGMNTEAFF.

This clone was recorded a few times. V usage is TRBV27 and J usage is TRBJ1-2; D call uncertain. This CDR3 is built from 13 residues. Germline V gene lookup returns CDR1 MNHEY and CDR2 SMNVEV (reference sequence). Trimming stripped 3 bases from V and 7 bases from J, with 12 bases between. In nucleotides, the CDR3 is TGTGCCAGCAGTTTGAATCTTGTGAGTGGCTACACCTTC. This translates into CASSLNLVSGYTF.

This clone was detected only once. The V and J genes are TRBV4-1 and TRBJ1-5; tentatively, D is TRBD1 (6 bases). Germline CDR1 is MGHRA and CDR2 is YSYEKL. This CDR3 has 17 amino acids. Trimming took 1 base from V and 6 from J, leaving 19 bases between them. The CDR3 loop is CASSQGSTGGRGQPQHF. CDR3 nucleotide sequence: TGCGCCAGCAGCCAAGGAAGTACGGGGGGCAGAGGTCAGCCCCAGCATTTT.

The DNA for the CDR3 is TGTGCCAGCAGGGGATTCAGGGAAAAGACTGAAGCTTTCTTT. It is translated as CASRGFREKTEAFF. The V and J genes are TRBV2 and TRBJ1-1, with D possibly matching TRBD1 (5 bases). The ends were cut back, 6 bases at V and 5 bases at J, with 16 bases in the middle. Germline CDR1 and CDR2: SNHLY and FYNNEI. This CDR3 comprises 14 residues.

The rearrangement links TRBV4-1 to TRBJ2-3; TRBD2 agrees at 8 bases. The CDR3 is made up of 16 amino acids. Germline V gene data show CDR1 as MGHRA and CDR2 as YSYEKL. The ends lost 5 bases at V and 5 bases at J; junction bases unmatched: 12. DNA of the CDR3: TGCGCCAGCAGCAACCCCGGGCGGGGGGTCATAGATACGCAGTATTTT. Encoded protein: CASSNPGRGVIDTQYF.